This TCR beta chain was observed in a study of T cell repertoires in cytomegalovirus infection. At the level of the study: A matching HLA type, together with CMV infection, was signaled by public TCR beta signatures. Study results and caveats: Summed frequency of shared TCR beta families picked out CMV carriers who also had the relevant HLA. HLA-C-restricted CMV-specific TCR beta clonotypes prevailed in the ex vivo response.

TCRdb re-derived calls from the reads in MiXCR, one entry per CDR3 protein. Of about 100,000 distinct CDR3 sequences listed, about a quarter are singletons. Trimming shortened V by 2 bases and J by 1 base, and 17 bases separated the two germline ends. This CDR3 region has 17 residues. Germline values: CDR1 SEHNR, CDR2 FQNEAQ (reference sequence). Many counts were recorded for this clonotype. The antigen remains undetermined. V and J are TRBV7-9 and TRBJ1-1; D not resolved. The sequencing input was CD8+ T cells from PBMCs. This TCR was sampled from a human donor in good health (CMV status not recorded). Some clones in this sample may be carry-over from other donors' samples. Written as DNA, the CDR3 is TGTGCCAGCAGCTTATCTCATTTCGAGGGAGGGAACACTGAAGCTTTCTTT. It encodes CASSLSHFEGGNTEAFF.